This paragraph reports one T cell receptor beta chain. No cognate antigen has been identified for it. It has no much larger one-base neighbor in the sample; base qualities were not kept. These data belong to a study of T cells in tuberculosis (dated by TCRdb to 2016 to 2018). In the study overall: To characterize T cells specific for the mycobacterial lipid antigen glucose monomycolate (GMM), the study used CD1B tetramers together with high-throughput TCR immunosequencing. IGRA-negative adolescents, IGRA-positive adolescents with latent tuberculosis and adults with active tuberculosis, ten per group, were compared in a South African clinical cohort. PBMC from patients with active tuberculosis were archived either before the start of standard anti-tuberculosis treatment or within 7 days of starting that treatment. Study-wide conclusions, independent of this receptor: Clinical samples were chosen by availability of cryopreserved specimens, and active tuberculosis cases were adults while controls were adolescents. Compared with IGRA-negative controls, TCR-alpha repertoires from active tuberculosis had smaller mean NN-distances to GMM-specific TCRs, which suggests that these TCRs underwent clonal expansion. Smaller NN-distances were partly driven by shorter CDR3-alpha lengths in active tuberculosis patients, and statistical significance was not reached for the TCR-beta difference. A classifier using the diverse GMM-specific repertoire reached roughly 87% accuracy (AUROC about 0.9), compared with roughly 70% accuracy using GEM motif frequencies.

The time point label here, explained by the study, means: new active TB diagnosis, blood taken before or within 7 days of starting treatment. Patients with active tuberculosis were defined as newly diagnosed, HIV-seronegative South African adults aged 18 years or older. Confirmation of active tuberculosis came from positive sputum smear microscopy and/or a positive M. tuberculosis culture. Unsorted cryopreserved PBMC were immunosequenced, covering on average about 100,000 T cells per clinical donor. TCR libraries were generated with the immunoSEQ multiplex PCR assay, using TCR-beta and/or TCR-alpha/delta assays for each sample. The amplified TCR libraries were sequenced on the Illumina high-throughput platform. As for the original processing: Clustering and dimensionality reduction relied on pairwise TCRdist distances among GMM-specific receptors from T cells that were either sorted ex vivo or expanded in vitro. Each clinical repertoire was scored by mean NN-distance, the average TCRdist to the nearest 10% of tetramer-positive reference sequences. GEM TCR motif frequency was calculated as the fraction of unique TCRs that matched known GEM sequences by V/J usage and CDR3 length. Active tuberculosis was classified by linear discriminant analysis with leave-one-out cross-validation, implemented in scikit-learn. The immuneACCESS repertoire file appears here via TCRdb, limited to in-frame rearrangements. These files lack a portion of the clones; in checked studies, under half of the deficit traces to unresolved V genes, and the cause of the others is not known. V and J calls and clone size follow that table, whereas D and trimming were derived from the DNA. The sample table lists some 30,000 clones, approximately 85% of them with a count of one. About 5% of the sample is in the top ten clones.

A distance of 7 bases separates the germline ends of V and J, which lose 7 bases and 0 bases respectively. Taken from the germline V gene (reference sequence), the CDR1 and CDR2 loops are LNHDA and SQIVND. The CDR3 measures 14 amino acids from cysteine to phenylalanine. Left in the record is the CDR3 DNA by itself, 42 bases read in frame from the first base. Sequencing was performed on PBMCs, taken at tuberculosis diagnosis. The rearrangement combines TRBV19 with TRBJ1-6, with no confidently assigned D gene. The sequence was obtained from an adult with tuberculosis. In nucleotides, the sequence is TGTGCCAGTAAATTTAGCTCCTATAATTCACCCCTCCACTTT. This is translated as CASKFSSYNSPLHF.